These T cell receptor beta chains were read from a single sample in a study of resident and recirculating memory T cells in vitiligo. Using immunoSEQ multiplex PCR, the repertoire was profiled, and TCRdb retains in-frame clones only, with some absent. The table has tens of thousands of clones, about 92% seen once. The specimen sequenced was blood. The source is a male donor with vitiligo. Both conserved end residues are part of each CDR3. The D gene is left open where the match is weak. For some rows the clone size is stated as once, few or many, or as a class when expanded; others skip it.

clone_size j_call cdr3_length d_call v_call cdr3_aa cdr3_nt
- TRBJ1-5 16 TRBD1 TRBV18 CASSPRSGGSNQPQHF TGTGCCAGCTCACCTCGGTCAGGGGGGAGCAATCAGCCCCAGCATTTT
- TRBJ2-7 13 - TRBV9 CASSPMVPGEQYF TGTGCCAGCAGCCCTATGGTACCAGGCGAGCAGTACTTC
- TRBJ2-1 14 - TRBV7-3 CASSLGSTGNEQFF TGTGCCAGCAGCTTAGGGTCGACTGGCAATGAGCAGTTCTTC
once TRBJ1-5 15 - TRBV7-2 CASSLVTDSNQPQHF TGTGCCAGCAGCTTAGTCACAGATAGCAATCAGCCCCAGCATTTT
- TRBJ1-1 13 - TRBV30 CAWEKQGNTEAFF TGTGCCTGGGAGAAACAGGGGAACACTGAAGCTTTCTTT
- TRBJ2-3 15 TRBD2 TRBV28 CASSISGGGGGTQYF TGTGCCAGCAGCATTAGCGGGGGGGGCGGCGGAACGCAGTATTTT
once TRBJ2-7 12 - TRBV2 CASSESGYEQYF TGTGCCAGCAGTGAAAGCGGCTACGAGCAGTACTTC
- TRBJ2-5 14 - TRBV7-8 CASSPPAGGETQYF TGTGCCAGCAGCCCACCGGCAGGGGGGGAGACCCAGTACTTC
once TRBJ2-7 18 - TRBV4-3 CASSQDRGRAEMTYEQYF TGCGCCAGCAGCCAAGATCGGGGTCGAGCGGAGATGACCTACGAGCAGTACTTC
- TRBJ2-4 14 - TRBV11-2 CASSLDPRGNIQYF TGTGCCAGCAGCTTAGACCCCCGGGGGAACATTCAGTACTTC
- TRBJ1-2 15 TRBD1 TRBV6-6 CASSYEGQGNYGYTF TGTGCCAGCAGTTACGAGGGACAGGGTAACTATGGCTACACCTTC
- TRBJ2-1 15 TRBD2 TRBV5-1 CASCIAGGHYNEQFF TGCGCCAGCTGCATAGCGGGAGGACACTACAATGAGCAGTTCTTC
- TRBJ2-1 16 - TRBV7-3 CASSLSGLPPDDEQFF TGTGCCAGCAGCTTATCTGGACTACCACCCGACGATGAGCAGTTCTTC
- TRBJ2-7 15 TRBD2 TRBV28 CASSLRGSGRYEQYF TGTGCCAGCAGTTTAAGGGGTAGCGGGAGATACGAGCAGTACTTC
- TRBJ2-5 15 TRBD1 TRBV18 CASSLTGVRAETQYF TGTGCCAGCTCACTCACAGGGGTCCGAGCTGAGACCCAGTACTTC
- TRBJ2-7 14 - TRBV27 CASRPRQVAYEQYF TGTGCCAGCAGACCTAGACAGGTTGCCTACGAGCAGTACTTC
- TRBJ1-4 15 - TRBV28 CASRTRGISNEKLFF TGTGCCAGCAGAACCAGAGGGATCTCTAATGAAAAACTGTTTTTT
- TRBJ1-2 14 TRBD1 TRBV28 CASIAAGQGNGYTF TGTGCCAGCATCGCCGCCGGACAGGGGAATGGCTACACCTTC
- TRBJ1-4 14 - TRBV11-2 CASSTWAGFGKLFF TGTGCCAGCAGCACGTGGGCAGGGTTTGGAAAACTGTTTTTT
- TRBJ2-5 14 - TRBV15 CATSRVGTQETQYF TGTGCCACCAGCAGAGTGGGGACTCAAGAGACCCAGTACTTC
- TRBJ2-7 13 - TRBV28 CASSFGEMYEQYF TGTGCCAGCAGTTTCGGAGAGATGTACGAGCAGTACTTC
- TRBJ2-7 20 TRBD2 TRBV5-1 CASSPGYAGTSGRPFYEQYF TGCGCCAGCAGCCCGGGTTACGCCGGGACTAGCGGGAGACCTTTCTACGAGCAGTACTTC
- TRBJ2-7 16 TRBD1 TRBV9 CASSVGGTGSSYEQYF TGTGCCAGCAGCGTAGGGGGGACAGGGAGCTCCTACGAGCAGTACTTC
- TRBJ2-3 16 - TRBV4-1 CASSPEGVSARDTQYF TGCGCCAGCAGCCCCGAAGGGGTCTCAGCACGTGATACGCAGTATTTT
- TRBJ2-4 16 TRBD2 TRBV9 CASSPSGSGVKNIQYF TGTGCCAGCAGCCCAAGCGGGAGCGGGGTCAAAAACATTCAGTACTTC
- TRBJ2-3 15 TRBD2 TRBV9 CASSSSGSSTDTQYF TGTGCCAGCAGTTCTAGCGGGTCTAGCACAGATACGCAGTATTTT
- TRBJ2-3 19 TRBD2 TRBV7-2 CASSLALGLADPFTDTQYF TGTGCCAGCAGCTTAGCCCTTGGACTAGCGGACCCGTTCACAGATACGCAGTATTTT
few TRBJ1-5 14 TRBD1 TRBV6-5 CASSTRQGDQPQHF TGTGCCAGCAGTACCCGACAGGGGGATCAGCCCCAGCATTTT
- TRBJ2-3 17 - TRBV7-3 CASSTSGRDNCTDTQYF TGTGCCAGCAGCACTTCTGGTAGGGACAACTGCACAGATACGCAGTATTTT
- TRBJ1-1 13 - TRBV5-1 CASSSGKDTEAFF TGCGCCAGCAGTTCGGGGAAGGACACTGAAGCTTTCTTT
- TRBJ1-1 16 - TRBV28 CASSLWLVTIGTEAFF TGTGCCAGCAGTTTATGGCTTGTCACCATCGGGACTGAAGCTTTCTTT
- TRBJ1-1 13 TRBD1 TRBV18 CASSIRDRVEAFF TGTGCCAGCTCAATCCGGGACAGGGTTGAAGCTTTCTTT
- TRBJ2-5 13 TRBD1 TRBV7-9 CASSSTGGETQYF TGTGCCAGCAGCTCTACAGGGGGAGAGACCCAGTACTTC
- TRBJ1-4 11 - TRBV20-1 CSAPGGRPSFF TGCAGTGCTCCGGGCGGGCGCCCCAGTTTTTTT
- TRBJ1-3 15 TRBD1 TRBV15 CATSTRDRAGNTIYF TGTGCCACCAGCACCCGGGACAGGGCTGGAAACACCATATATTTT
- TRBJ2-3 14 TRBD2 TRBV6-1 CASSETSNADTQYF TGTGCCAGCAGTGAGACTAGCAACGCAGATACGCAGTATTTT
- TRBJ1-2 13 - TRBV5-4 CASRRPTDYGYTF TGTGCCAGCAGGAGACCGACAGACTATGGCTACACCTTC
- TRBJ1-3 16 - TRBV6-1 CASSELGPRSGNTIYF TGTGCCAGCAGTGAATTGGGGCCCCGCTCTGGAAACACCATATATTTT
- TRBJ2-1 17 - TRBV7-9 CASSLRGARLVDNEQFF TGTGCCAGCAGCCTCAGGGGAGCGCGGCTCGTGGACAATGAGCAGTTCTTC
- TRBJ2-3 17 TRBD2 TRBV18 CASSSTSGGTSTDTQYF TGTGCCAGCTCATCGACTAGCGGGGGGACTAGCACAGATACGCAGTATTTT
once TRBJ2-7 12 - TRBV6-6 CASSSLLYEQYF TGTGCCAGCAGCTCACTTCTATACGAGCAGTACTTC